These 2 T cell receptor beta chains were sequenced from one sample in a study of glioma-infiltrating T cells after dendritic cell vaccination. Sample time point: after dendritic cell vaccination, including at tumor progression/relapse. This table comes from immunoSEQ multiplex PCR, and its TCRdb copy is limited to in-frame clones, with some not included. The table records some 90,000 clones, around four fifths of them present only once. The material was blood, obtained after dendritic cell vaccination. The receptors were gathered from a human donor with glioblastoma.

The CDR3 bases are TGTGCCAGCAGTGGACTAGCGGGGGGGGATACGCAGTATTTT. Protein product: CASSGLAGGDTQYF. J is TRBJ2-3 and V is TRBV6-1; 14 bases are a match to TRBD2. After removal of 4 bases from V and 6 bases from J, the junction contained 0 bases not matched to a gene. Per germline, CDR1 MNHNS and CDR2 SASEGT. CDR3 length: 14 residues.

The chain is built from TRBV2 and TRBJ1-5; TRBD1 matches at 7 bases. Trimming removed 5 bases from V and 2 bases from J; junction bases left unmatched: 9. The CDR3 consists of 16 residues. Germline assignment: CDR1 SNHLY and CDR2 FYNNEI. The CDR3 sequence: CASSPRQGNGNQPQHF. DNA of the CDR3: TGTGCCAGCAGTCCACGACAGGGTAATGGCAATCAGCCCCAGCATTTT.